These 8 T cell receptor beta chains came from one sample sequenced in a study of blood T cells in healthy people across ages. Together with a sample-barcoded 5' primer, a J-beta primer mix was included in a second PCR lasting roughly 6 to 12 cycles. TCRdb independently ran MiXCR on the 5' RACE reads; one entry per CDR3 protein. Of around 800,000 distinct CDR3 sequences listed, 40% to 50% are singletons. The sample consisted of blood. These receptor sequences come from a man between 60 and 75 years old in good health.

The sample holds many counts of this clonotype. CDR3 in amino acids: CASSLVAGVQETQYF. In DNA, the CDR3 is TGTGCCAGCAGCTTAGTAGCGGGGGTCCAAGAGACCCAGTACTTC. This rearrangement joins TRBV11-2 to TRBJ2-5; 9 positions match TRBD2. The CDR3 runs to 15 residues. Germline CDR1 is SGHAT and CDR2 is FQNNGV. V lost 1 base to trimming and J lost 1 base; unmatched junction nucleotides: 1.

This clonotype was picked up one time. The chain combines TRBV6-5 with TRBJ1-1; the D is unclear. Germline assignment: CDR1 MNHEY and CDR2 SVGAGI. Trimming stripped 0 bases from V and 0 bases from J, with 5 bases between. This CDR3 is 14 amino acids long. The CDR3 DNA reads as TGTGCCAGCAGTTACTCGAATGTGAACACTGAAGCTTTCTTT. Its translation: CASSYSNVNTEAFF.

There are a few counts of this clonotype. This chain links TRBV4-1 with TRBJ2-5; possibly TRBD1 or TRBD2 for D (5 bases each). V was cut by 3 bases and J by 5 bases, with 10 bases left in between. The CDR3 is made up of 13 amino acids. Germline CDR1 reads MGHRA; CDR2 reads YSYEKL. The CDR3 region has the DNA TGCGCCAGCAGCCAGTCCAGGGAGGAGACCCAGTACTTC. Protein: CASSQSREETQYF.

This clonotype was recorded a few times. The rearrangement joins TRBV24-1 to TRBJ2-7, with D maybe TRBD1 (6 bases). Trimming cost V 8 bases and J 2 bases, with 6 bases left between them. There are 11 residues in the CDR3. The V gene's germline CDR1 is KGHDR and CDR2 SFDVKD. CDR3 bases: TGTGCCACCACAGGGGCCTACGAGCAGTACTTC. Protein product: CATTGAYEQYF.

The chain uses TRBV28 and TRBJ2-7; TRBD2 is a possible D gene (5 bases). The germline V gene encodes CDR1 MDHEN and CDR2 SYDVKM. CDR3 length: 14 residues. Deletions cut 4 bases from V and 0 bases from J, with 10 bases between. The CDR3 loop is CASSSHGSSYEQYF. The CDR3 region has the DNA TGTGCCAGCAGTTCCCATGGGAGCTCCTACGAGCAGTACTTC.

The CDR3 DNA follows: TGCAGTGCTAGAGGGCGAAGGACAGGGAGCTACAATGAGCAGTTCTTC. Its protein is CSARGRRTGSYNEQFF. The J gene is TRBJ2-1, the V gene TRBV20-1; 8 bases agree with TRBD1. There are 16 residues in the CDR3. V dropped 1 base and J dropped 3; count of bases not matched to a gene: 8. From germline, CDR1 is DFQATT and CDR2 SNEGSKA (reference sequence).

The chain links TRBV29-1 to TRBJ1-2; no definite D call. Germline V gene lookup returns CDR1 SQVTM and CDR2 ANQGSEA. This CDR3 comprises 12 residues. Trimming left V 7 bases short and J 6 bases short, with 15 bases between. The CDR3 reads CSGLGQDDGYTF. In DNA form, the CDR3 reads TGCAGCGGCCTAGGGCAGGACGATGGCTACACCTTC. Combining the CDR3 with reference TRBV29-1 and TRBJ1-2 gives the whole variable domain SAVISQKPSRDICQRGTSLTIQCQVDSQVTMMFWYRQQPGQSLTLIATANQGSEATYESGFVIDKFPISRPNLTFSTLTVSNMSPEDSSIYLCSGLGQDDGYTFGSGTRLTVV.

The chain combines TRBV5-6 with TRBJ2-4; D uncertain. Deletions cut 4 bases from V and 5 bases from J, with 13 bases between. Germline loops: CDR1 SGHDT, CDR2 YYEEEE. The CDR3 is 14 residues long. The CDR3 is CASSKTNAENIQYF. The CDR3 coding sequence is TGTGCCAGCAGCAAGACAAATGCCGAAAACATTCAGTACTTC.